One sample yielded the 9 T cell receptor beta chains listed below, sequenced in a study of control samples from healthy donors and cancer patients. The method was immunoSEQ multiplex PCR; TCRdb's version includes in-frame clones alone and lacks a portion of them. The repertoire has about 110,000 clones, about nine tenths of them found once; the top ten carry roughly 4.5%. Sequences were obtained from blood. The receptors were gathered from a human donor in good health. The donor label of this sample is uncertain.

The chain carries TRBV4-1 and TRBJ2-3, with D perhaps given as TRBD1 or TRBD2 (5 bases each). CDR3 length equals 17 residues. Germline assignment: CDR1 MGHRA and CDR2 YSYEKL. V dropped 0 bases and J dropped 7 bases, with 20 bases sitting between them. Written as DNA, the CDR3 is TGCGCCAGCAGCCAAGAATATCTGGGGACGTTAGGTAATACGCAGTATTTT. As protein: CASSQEYLGTLGNTQYF.

The V call is TRBV4-1, the J call TRBJ1-4; TRBD1 might be the D (5 bases). Germline CDR1 MGHRA, CDR2 YSYEKL. Trimming stripped 0 bases from V and 7 bases from J, with 12 bases between. The CDR3 is made up of 15 amino acids. The CDR3 loop is CASSQDGGASEKLFF. Here the CDR3 DNA reads TGCGCCAGCAGCCAAGATGGCGGGGCGAGTGAAAAACTGTTTTTT.

V and J are TRBV27 and TRBJ1-6; D uncertain. This CDR3 region has 12 residues. The ends were cut back, 2 bases at V and 6 bases at J, with 2 bases in the middle. Germline CDR1 and CDR2: MNHEY and SMNVEV (reference sequence). CDR3 sequence: CASSLANSPLHF. CDR3 nucleotide sequence: TGTGCCAGCAGTTTAGCTAATTCACCCCTCCACTTT.

This rearrangement joins TRBV9 to TRBJ1-6; 9 nucleotides line up with TRBD1. The CDR3 runs to 16 residues. Germline V gene lookup returns CDR1 SGDLS and CDR2 YYNGEE. The junction had 14 bases not matched to a gene; V was cut back by 2 bases and J by 14 bases. The CDR3 bases are TGTGCCAGCAGCGTCTCCCCGGGACAGGGTGAATCCACCCTCCACTTT. This gives the protein CASSVSPGQGESTLHF.

V usage is TRBV12-5 and J usage is TRBJ2-7; D gene ambiguous. Germline CDR1 and CDR2: LGHNT and FRNRAP. There are 13 residues in the CDR3. Deletions cut 2 bases from V and 3 bases from J, with 8 bases between. Here the CDR3 DNA reads TGTGCTAGTGGTTTGATACAAAGCTACGAGCAGTACTTC. This gives the protein CASGLIQSYEQYF.

The chain combines TRBV7-9 with TRBJ1-2; D possibly corresponds to TRBD1 (5 bases). The length of the CDR3 is 14 residues. Germline assignment: CDR1 SEHNR and CDR2 FQNEAQ (reference sequence). Trimming removed 4 bases at V and 7 bases at J, with 16 bases between. DNA for the CDR3: TGTGCCAGCAGCTCAAACAGCCCCGGGGGTGGCTACACCTTC. This codes for CASSSNSPGGGYTF.

The V call is TRBV29-1, the J call TRBJ1-3; TRBD1 might be the D (6 bases). The germline gives CDR1 SQVTM, CDR2 ANQGSEA. V shed 5 bases and J shed 1 base, with 15 bases lying between them. The CDR3 totals 15 residues. The CDR3 spells CSVRDIGNSGNTIYF. The DNA of the CDR3 is TGCAGCGTTAGGGACATTGGGAATTCTGGAAACACCATATATTTT.

The J gene is TRBJ1-2, the V gene TRBV5-1; TRBD1 matches 12 bases. Per germline, CDR1 SGHRS and CDR2 YFSETQ. Trimming removed 4 bases from V and 3 bases from J; junction bases left unmatched: 10. This CDR3 spans 17 amino acids. In DNA, the CDR3 is TGCGCCAGCAGCCTGGGGACAGGGGGCGCAATGCACTATGGCTACACCTTC. It is translated as CASSLGTGGAMHYGYTF.

This chain uses TRBV25-1 with TRBJ2-7, with D perhaps matching TRBD1 (5 bases). The CDR3 sequence is 13 residues long. Germline V CDR1 and CDR2: MGHDK, SYGVNS. V was trimmed by 2 bases and J by 4 bases, leaving 9 bases between them. CDR3 loop: CASSEGARYEQYF. The CDR3 nucleotides are TGTGCCAGCAGTGAAGGGGCGCGGTACGAGCAGTACTTC.